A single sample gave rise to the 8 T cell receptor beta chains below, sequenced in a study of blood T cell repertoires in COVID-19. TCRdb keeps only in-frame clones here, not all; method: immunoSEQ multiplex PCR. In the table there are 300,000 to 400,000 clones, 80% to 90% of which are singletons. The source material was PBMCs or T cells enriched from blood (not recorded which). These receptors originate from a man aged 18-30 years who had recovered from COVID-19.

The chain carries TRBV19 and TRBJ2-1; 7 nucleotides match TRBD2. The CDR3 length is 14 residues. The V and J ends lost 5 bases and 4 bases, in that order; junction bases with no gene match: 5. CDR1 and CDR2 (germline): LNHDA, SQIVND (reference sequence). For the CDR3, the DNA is TGTGCCAGTAGTCGCGCGGGAGAGTACAATGAGCAGTTCTTC. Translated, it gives CASSRAGEYNEQFF.

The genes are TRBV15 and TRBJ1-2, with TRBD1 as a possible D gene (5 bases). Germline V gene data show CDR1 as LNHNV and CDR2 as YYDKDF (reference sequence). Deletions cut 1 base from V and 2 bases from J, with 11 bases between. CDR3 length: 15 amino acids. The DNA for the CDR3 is TGTGCCACCAGCAGAGGCGGGGCATTCAACTATGGCTACACCTTC. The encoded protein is CATSRGGAFNYGYTF.

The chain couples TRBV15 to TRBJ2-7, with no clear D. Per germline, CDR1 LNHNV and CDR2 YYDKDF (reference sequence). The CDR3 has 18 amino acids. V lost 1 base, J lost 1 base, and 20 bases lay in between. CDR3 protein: CATSRVRSVGRYSYEQYF. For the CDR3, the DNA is TGTGCCACCAGCAGAGTCCGCTCCGTGGGCCGTTATTCCTACGAGCAGTACTTC.

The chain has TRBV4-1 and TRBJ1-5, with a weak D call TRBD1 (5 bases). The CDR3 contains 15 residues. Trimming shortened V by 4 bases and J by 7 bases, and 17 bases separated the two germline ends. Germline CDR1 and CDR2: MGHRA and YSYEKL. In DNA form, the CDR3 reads TGCGCCAGCAGCCTGGATGGGGGGGGAGTACAGCCCCAGCATTTT. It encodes CASSLDGGGVQPQHF.

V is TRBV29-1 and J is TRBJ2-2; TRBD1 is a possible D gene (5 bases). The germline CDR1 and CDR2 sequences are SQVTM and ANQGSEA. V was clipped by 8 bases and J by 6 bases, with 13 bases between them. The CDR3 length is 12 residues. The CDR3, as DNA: TGCAGCTCCAGGGTAGGGGCCGGGGAGCTGTTTTTT. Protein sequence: CSSRVGAGELFF.

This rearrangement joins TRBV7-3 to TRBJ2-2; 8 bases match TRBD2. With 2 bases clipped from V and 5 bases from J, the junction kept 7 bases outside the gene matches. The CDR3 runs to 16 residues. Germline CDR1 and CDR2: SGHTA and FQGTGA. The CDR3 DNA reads TGTGCCAGCAGCTTATATGCGGGAGGTCATACCGGGGAGCTGTTTTTT. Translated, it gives CASSLYAGGHTGELFF.

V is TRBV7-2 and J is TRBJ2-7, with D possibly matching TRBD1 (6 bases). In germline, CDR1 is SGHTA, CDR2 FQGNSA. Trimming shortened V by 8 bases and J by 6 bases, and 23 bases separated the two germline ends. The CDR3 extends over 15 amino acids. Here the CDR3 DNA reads TGTGCCAGCTCAGTTTCCTGGACAGAACGTGGCGAGCAGTACTTC. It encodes CASSVSWTERGEQYF. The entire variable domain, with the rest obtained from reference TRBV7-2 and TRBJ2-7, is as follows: GAGVSQSPSNKVTEKGKDVELRCDPISGHTALYWYRQSLGQGLEFLIYFQGNSAPDKSGLPSDRFSAERTGGSVSTLTIQRTQQEDSAVYLCASSVSWTERGEQYFGPGTRLTVT.

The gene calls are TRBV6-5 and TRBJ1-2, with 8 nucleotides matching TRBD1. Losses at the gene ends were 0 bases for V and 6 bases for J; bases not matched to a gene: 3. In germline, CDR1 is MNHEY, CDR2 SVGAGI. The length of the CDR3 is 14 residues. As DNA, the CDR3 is TGTGCCAGCAGTTACTCTGACAGGGGACATGGCTACACCTTC. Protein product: CASSYSDRGHGYTF.